The TCR beta chain under discussion was sequenced for a study of blood T cell repertoires in COVID-19. Study context: Researchers got acute and convalescent COVID-19 samples from the United States, Italy and Spain. From T cells, B-cell-depleted T cells, or PBMCs came the material, which was cDNA or gDNA.

Authors' methods: Amplification from reference gene primers served as the basis for estimated nucleated cell counts. The data were produced by immunoSEQ multiplex PCR, yet TCRdb's version contains in-frame clones alone and is incomplete. From that table come the V and J calls and clone size; the DNA was used to work out D and trimming. The repertoire holds about 150,000 clones, 78% seen once, with 1.5% to 2% in the top ten. J gave up 4 bases and V 3 bases, and 8 bases lay outside the gene matches. The germline V gene encodes CDR1 LNHDA and CDR2 SQIVND (reference sequence). The length of the CDR3 is 16 residues.

The chain uses TRBV19 and TRBJ2-3, with 9 bases aligning to TRBD2. This receptor was identified in an elderly man with acute or convalescent COVID-19. The sample comprised peripheral blood. The CDR3 sequence is CASSINLAGQADTQYF. CDR3 in DNA: TGTGCCAGTAGTATTAATCTAGCGGGGCAGGCAGATACGCAGTATTTT.